This is a list of T cell receptor beta chains from one sample in a study of cytomegalovirus exposure and HLA in healthy donors. Generated by immunoSEQ multiplex PCR, the TCRdb table keeps only in-frame clones and is missing some. Here the sample spans 45,000 to 65,000 clones, 89% being singletons. Input material: PBMCs. These receptors were collected from a young woman in good health and CMV-seronegative. CDR3s include the opening cysteine and the closing phenylalanine or tryptophan. D genes are given only for firm matches. Expanded clones get a size class; other rows say once, few or many, or leave the size out.

d_call j_call v_call clone_size cdr3_length cdr3_aa cdr3_nt
TRBD2 TRBJ2-1 TRBV5-1 NA 13 CASSLGGGGEQFF TGCGCCAGCAGCTTGGGAGGCGGGGGTGAGCAGTTCTTC
NA TRBJ2-7 TRBV6-6 NA 16 CASRGTSRGISYEQYF TGTGCCAGCAGGGGAACGTCCAGGGGAATCTCCTACGAGCAGTACTTC
NA TRBJ2-1 TRBV29-1 NA 12 CSATDSYNEQFF TGCAGCGCGACGGACTCGTACAATGAGCAGTTCTTC
NA TRBJ2-5 TRBV6-1 once 13 CAIRERRGETQYF TGTGCCATCCGAGAAAGGAGAGGGGAGACCCAGTACTTC
NA TRBJ2-4 TRBV5-1 NA 12 CASTGLLNIQYF TGCGCCAGCACGGGACTTTTGAACATTCAGTACTTC
TRBD2 TRBJ2-5 TRBV5-1 NA 15 CASSPGLAGEETQYF TGCGCCAGCAGCCCGGGACTAGCGGGAGAAGAGACCCAGTACTTC
NA TRBJ2-7 TRBV30 NA 14 CAWSTGGRALEQYF TGTGCCTGGAGTACGGGGGGCAGGGCACTCGAGCAGTACTTC
NA TRBJ1-4 TRBV9 NA 15 CASSARPGLDEKLFF TGTGCCAGCAGCGCGAGACCGGGGTTGGATGAAAAACTGTTTTTT
TRBD2 TRBJ2-1 TRBV7-8 once 12 CASSFESGGQFF TGTGCCAGCAGCTTTGAGTCGGGGGGGCAGTTCTTC
NA TRBJ1-2 TRBV6-5 NA 13 CASRLDRNYGYTF TGTGCCAGCAGACTCGACAGGAACTATGGCTACACCTTC
NA TRBJ2-2 TRBV30 NA 11 CAATQVGELFF TGTGCCGCGACCCAGGTCGGGGAGCTGTTTTTT
NA TRBJ2-3 TRBV21-1 NA 18 CASIGTSGSWWGTDTQYF TGTGCCAGCATCGGTACTAGCGGGAGTTGGTGGGGCACAGATACGCAGTATTTT
TRBD2 TRBJ2-1 TRBV4-1 NA 16 CASSRPEREVYNEQFF TGCGCCAGCAGCCGTCCCGAGCGGGAGGTCTACAATGAGCAGTTCTTC
TRBD1 TRBJ1-2 TRBV27 NA 14 CASSLGDRSYGYTF TGTGCCAGCAGTTTGGGGGACAGATCATATGGCTACACCTTC
TRBD2 TRBJ2-2 TRBV7-8 NA 16 CASSLASGINTGELFF TGTGCCAGCAGCCTGGCTAGCGGGATAAACACCGGGGAGCTGTTTTTT
NA TRBJ2-2 TRBV30 NA 12 CAWTWRGGELFF TGTGCCTGGACCTGGAGGGGAGGGGAGCTGTTTTTT
NA TRBJ2-7 TRBV27 NA 13 CASSSGASYEQYF TGTGCCAGCAGTTCCGGAGCTTCCTACGAGCAGTACTTC
NA TRBJ2-5 TRBV7-2 NA 14 CASSLMRGQETQYF TGTGCCAGCAGCTTAATGCGGGGCCAAGAGACCCAGTACTTC
NA TRBJ2-1 TRBV28 NA 16 CASSLRLAPTYNEQFF TGTGCCAGCAGTTTACGGCTAGCACCTACCTACAATGAGCAGTTCTTC
NA TRBJ2-6 TRBV7-9 NA 16 CASSLRGAGGANVLTF TGTGCCAGCAGCTTACGGGGGGCCGGTGGGGCCAACGTCCTGACTTTC
TRBD2 TRBJ2-3 TRBV30 NA 12 CAWSGGFGTQYF TGTGCCTGGAGCGGGGGGTTTGGTACGCAGTATTTT
NA TRBJ1-4 TRBV27 NA 15 CASTQVGLVGEKLFF TGTGCCAGCACTCAAGTGGGGCTCGTTGGTGAAAAACTGTTTTTT
NA TRBJ1-1 TRBV11-2 NA 13 CASSLRGSTEAFF TGTGCCAGCAGTTTGAGGGGGAGCACTGAAGCTTTCTTT
TRBD1 TRBJ1-2 TRBV7-9 NA 12 CASSETGGGYTF TGTGCCAGCAGCGAAACAGGGGGTGGCTACACCTTC
TRBD2 TRBJ2-1 TRBV11-2 NA 16 CASSLDGLAGYNEQFF TGTGCCAGCAGCTTAGATGGGCTAGCGGGGTACAATGAGCAGTTCTTC
TRBD2 TRBJ2-1 TRBV6-6 NA 15 CASSYFGSGTDEQFF TGTGCCAGCAGTTACTTCGGTAGCGGGACGGATGAGCAGTTCTTC
TRBD1 TRBJ1-5 TRBV27 NA 19 CASSLYALTGEYSNQPQHF TGTGCCAGCAGTCTTTATGCCCTGACAGGGGAATATAGCAATCAGCCCCAGCATTTT
NA TRBJ2-7 TRBV29-1 NA 12 CSVVGTSYEQYF TGCAGCGTTGTGGGCACATCCTACGAGCAGTACTTC
NA TRBJ1-5 TRBV7-8 NA 15 CASSLSGYSNQPQHF TGTGCCAGCAGCTTATCAGGTTATAGCAATCAGCCCCAGCATTTT
NA TRBJ2-7 TRBV28 NA 16 CASSIGTPTWDYEQYF TGTGCCAGCAGTATAGGGACTCCTACCTGGGACTACGAGCAGTACTTC
NA TRBJ2-7 TRBV29-1 few 14 CSVQGGGAPYEQYF TGCAGCGTTCAAGGAGGGGGGGCGCCCTACGAGCAGTACTTC
NA TRBJ2-5 TRBV30 NA 14 CAWSEYVGQETQYF TGTGCCTGGAGTGAATACGTCGGGCAAGAGACCCAGTACTTC
TRBD1 TRBJ1-5 TRBV28 NA 16 CASSFPNRGSRQPQHF TGTGCCAGCAGTTTCCCGAACAGGGGAAGTCGGCAGCCCCAGCATTTT
TRBD1 TRBJ2-6 TRBV6-4 NA 17 CATPTGQGRSGANVLTF TGTGCCACCCCGACGGGACAGGGACGCTCTGGGGCCAACGTCCTGACTTTC
TRBD1 TRBJ1-4 TRBV19 NA 15 CASSFWTGSSEKLFF TGTGCCAGTAGTTTCTGGACAGGGAGTAGTGAAAAACTGTTTTTT
NA TRBJ1-6 TRBV2 NA 13 CASSDSGDSPLHF TGTGCCAGCAGTGATTCGGGGGATTCACCCCTCCACTTT
NA TRBJ2-4 TRBV7-9 NA 18 CASSTPFSVRKGGDIQYF TGTGCCAGCAGCACCCCGTTTTCGGTGAGAAAAGGAGGGGACATTCAGTACTTC
NA TRBJ2-1 TRBV13 NA 12 CASSLGRDEQFF TGTGCCAGCAGCTTAGGGAGGGATGAGCAGTTCTTC
TRBD1 TRBJ2-2 TRBV29-1 once 16 CSVVPGDRGSTGELFF TGCAGCGTTGTTCCCGGGGACAGGGGGTCCACCGGGGAGCTGTTTTTT
NA TRBJ2-1 TRBV27 NA 16 CASSPYRSAIDNEQFF TGTGCCAGCAGTCCTTACAGGTCGGCGATAGACAATGAGCAGTTCTTC
TRBD1 TRBJ2-2 TRBV11-2 NA 16 CASSKTGTVNTGELFF TGTGCCAGCAGTAAAACCGGGACAGTCAACACCGGGGAGCTGTTTTTT